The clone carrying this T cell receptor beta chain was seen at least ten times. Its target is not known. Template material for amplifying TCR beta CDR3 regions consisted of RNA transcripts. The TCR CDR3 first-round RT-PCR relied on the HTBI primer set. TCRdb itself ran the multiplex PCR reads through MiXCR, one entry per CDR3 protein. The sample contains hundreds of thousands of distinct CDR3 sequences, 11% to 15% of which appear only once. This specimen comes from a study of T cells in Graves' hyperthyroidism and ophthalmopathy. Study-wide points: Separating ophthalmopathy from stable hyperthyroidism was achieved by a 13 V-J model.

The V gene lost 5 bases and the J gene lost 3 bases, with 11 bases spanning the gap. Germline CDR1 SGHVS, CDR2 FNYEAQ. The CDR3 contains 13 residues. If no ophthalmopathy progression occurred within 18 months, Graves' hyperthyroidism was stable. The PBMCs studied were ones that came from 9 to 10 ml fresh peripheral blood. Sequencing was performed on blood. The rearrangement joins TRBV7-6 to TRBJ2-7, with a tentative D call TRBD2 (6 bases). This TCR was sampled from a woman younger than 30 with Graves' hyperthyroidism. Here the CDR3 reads CASSPRDFYEQYF. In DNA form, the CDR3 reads TGTGCCAGCAGCCCCAGGGACTTCTACGAGCAGTACTTC. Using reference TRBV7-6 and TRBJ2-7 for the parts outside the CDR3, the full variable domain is GAGVSQSPRYKVTKRGQDVALRCDPISGHVSLYWYRQALGQGPEFLTYFNYEAQQDKSGLPNDRFSAERPEGSISTLTIQRTEQRDSAMYRCASSPRDFYEQYFGPGTRLTVT.